This T cell receptor beta chain was sequenced during a study of neurological immune-mediated disorders. This clonotype occurred many times. TCRdb used MiXCR to reprocess the 5' RACE reads, holding one entry per CDR3 protein. The sample has 20,000 to 30,000 distinct CDR3 sequences, roughly 6.3% seen once. The CDR3 spans 17 residues. J lost 2 bases, V lost 2 bases, and 11 bases had no gene match. CDR1 and CDR2 (germline): LGHDT, YNNKEL (reference sequence). The sequence was collected from a woman in her thirties or forties in good health. The rearrangement links TRBV3-1 to TRBJ1-2, with TRBD1 matching over 7 bases. The sample was PBMCs. CDR3 DNA sequence: TGTGCCAGCAGCCAACGAGCACGGACAGGAAACAACTATGGCTACACCTTC. Translating it yields CASSQRARTGNNYGYTF. The full variable domain, rest sourced from reference TRBV3-1 and TRBJ1-2, is DTAVSQTPKYLVTQMGNDKSIKCEQNLGHDTMYWYKQDSKKFLKIMFSYNNKELIINETVPNRFSPKSPDKAHLNLHINSLELGDSAVYFCASSQRARTGNNYGYTFGSGTRLTVV.